This passage covers 17 T cell receptor beta chains from one sample sequenced in a study of blood T cells in healthy people across ages. A J-beta primer mix and a sample-barcoded 5' primer were used in a second PCR of roughly 6 to 11 cycles. TCRdb passed the 5' RACE reads through MiXCR, listing each CDR3 protein once. The sample holds about 1,500,000 distinct CDR3 sequences; about 40% are singletons and the top ten take less than 8%. Sequencing was carried out using blood. All receptors come from a woman younger than 35 in good health.

DNA of the CDR3: TGTGCCAGCAGTGAACGCGGGGGCTTCGGATCACCCCTCCACTTT. This translates into CASSERGGFGSPLHF. The rearrangement links TRBV6-1 to TRBJ1-6; D is possibly TRBD1 (6 bases). The V end lost 2 bases, the J end lost 10 bases, and 15 bases lay between the germline ends. This CDR3 is 15 amino acids long. CDR1 is MNHNS, CDR2 SASEGT, per germline.

In the case of this clonotype: At one of its ends the junction is not consistent with the germline gene, which may arise from a read error. The chain couples TRBV7-2 to TRBJ2-7, with 7 bases fitting TRBD2. Germline V gene sequence: CDR1 SGHTA, CDR2 FQGNSA. The CDR3 has 16 amino acids. In nucleotides, the CDR3 is TGTGCCGGCAGCCGTGGGACCGGGACTAACTCCTACGAGCAGTACTTC. Translated, it gives CAGSRGTGTNSYEQYF.

V is TRBV20-1 and J is TRBJ1-4, with 10 nucleotides matching TRBD1. This CDR3 region has 13 residues. V lost 5 bases, J lost 7 bases, and 4 bases stayed unmatched. Looked up from germline, CDR1 is DFQATT and CDR2 is SNEGSKA (reference sequence). The CDR3 DNA sequence: TGCAGTGCTTGGACAGGGGGACGTGAAAAACTGTTTTTT. Its translation: CSAWTGGREKLFF.

This chain links TRBV12-3 or TRBV12-4 with TRBJ1-2; tentative D call: TRBD1 (5 bases). Trimming took off 3 bases at V and 8 bases at J, with 13 bases between the two ends. The CDR3 runs 13 residues. CDR3 sequence: CASSFRQGLGYTF. The CDR3 nucleotides read TGTGCCAGCAGTTTTCGGCAGGGTCTAGGCTACACCTTC.

The V and J genes are TRBV25-1 and TRBJ1-5; D perhaps matches TRBD1 (5 bases). Germline loops: CDR1 MGHDK, CDR2 SYGVNS. V was cut by 9 bases and J by 2 bases, with 17 bases left in between. There are 15 residues in the CDR3. The CDR3 DNA is TGTGCCAGTAAACGGGGCCGGAGGGGCAATCAGCCCCAGCATTTT. Translated, it gives CASKRGRRGNQPQHF.

In this sample, this clonotype turned up a few times. J is TRBJ2-1 and V is TRBV5-1; 9 nucleotides line up with TRBD2. CDR3 length: 16 amino acids. Germline CDR1 SGHRS, CDR2 YFSETQ. After removal of 3 bases from V and 4 bases from J, the junction contained 8 bases not matched to a gene. CDR3 in amino acids: CASSSVAGVGYNEQFF. CDR3 sequence (DNA): TGCGCCAGCAGCTCCGTAGCGGGAGTGGGGTACAATGAGCAGTTCTTC.

Remarks on this clonotype: A junction end diverges from the germline sequence, so it may reflect a read error. CDR3 loop: CACSERMGADTRYF. As DNA, the CDR3 is TGTGCCTGCAGTGAACGAATGGGGGCAGATACGCGGTATTTT. The chain is built from TRBV6-1 and TRBJ2-3; D may be TRBD1 (6 bases). Germline V gene data show CDR1 as MNHNS and CDR2 as SASEGT. The CDR3 runs to 14 residues.

On this clonotype itself: One end of the junction is discordant with germline, which a read error may explain. The chain uses TRBV25-1 and TRBJ2-1; 8 nucleotides match TRBD1. The CDR3 is 15 amino acids. The V gene's germline CDR1 is MGHDK and CDR2 SYGVNS. CDR3 protein: CAGSVPQGAEETQFF. The CDR3 DNA reads as TGTGCCGGCAGCGTTCCTCAGGGGGCAGAAGAGACCCAGTTCTTC.

This clonotype was detected once. The genes are TRBV4-1 and TRBJ2-3; 9 positions agree with TRBD2. CDR3 length: 18 amino acids. CDR1 MGHRA and CDR2 YSYEKL come from the germline V gene. Germline trimming cut 4 bases from V and 2 bases from J; bases unmatched to any gene: 13. The CDR3, as DNA: TGCGCCAGCAGCCCCCAAGGGGTGCCTAGCGGGGTCACAGATACGCAGTATTTT. Its translation is CASSPQGVPSGVTDTQYF.

The genes are TRBV7-2 and TRBJ2-3, with TRBD2 identical over 12 bases. CDR1 is SGHTA and CDR2 is FQGNSA in the germline V gene. The CDR3 extends over 16 amino acids. V shed 4 bases and J 2 bases; nucleotides not matched to a gene: 4. The CDR3 DNA is TGTGCCAGCAGCTGGGGGACTAGCGGGCCCACAGATACGCAGTATTTT. Protein: CASSWGTSGPTDTQYF.

This clonotype was seen only a few times. The chain couples TRBV6-5 to TRBJ1-1; D is uncertain. The CDR3 consists of 13 residues. Trimming removed 9 bases at V and 7 bases at J, with 18 bases between. CDR1 MNHEY and CDR2 SVGAGI come from the germline V gene. The CDR3 loop reads CARPIPGDVEAFF. CDR3 coding DNA: TGTGCCAGGCCAATCCCGGGTGACGTTGAAGCTTTCTTT.

The rearrangement uses TRBV10-3 and TRBJ2-3; 7 positions agree with TRBD1. The CDR3 is 14 amino acids. J was trimmed by 4 bases and V by 6 bases; bases with no gene match: 7. The V gene's germline CDR1 is ENHRY and CDR2 SYGVKD. This CDR3 reads CAISTGDDSDTQYF. CDR3 nucleotides: TGTGCCATCAGCACAGGGGACGACTCAGATACGCAGTATTTT.

This clonotype was seen a single time. The V call is TRBV20-1, the J call TRBJ1-1; weak D call: TRBD1 (5 bases). Trimming stripped 1 base from V and 5 bases from J, with 14 bases between. The V gene's germline CDR1 is DFQATT and CDR2 SNEGSKA (reference sequence). The CDR3 runs to 14 residues. CDR3 nucleotides: TGCAGTGCTAGAGTTGGGGGTGATCCAACTGAAGCTTTCTTT. The encoded protein is CSARVGGDPTEAFF.

The chain carries TRBV2 and TRBJ2-7; the match to TRBD1 covers 7 bases. Germline loops: CDR1 SNHLY, CDR2 FYNNEI. The CDR3 is 13 residues long. The junction had 10 bases not matched to a gene; V was cut back by 10 bases and J by 4 bases. CDR3 in DNA: TGTGCCACCAAACAGGGGAGAGAGTACGAGCAGTACTTC. Encoded protein: CATKQGREYEQYF.

Remarks on this clonotype: Compared with germline, one end of the junction differs, possibly owing to a read error. The chain joins TRBV2 to TRBJ1-2; TRBD1 aligns across 10 bases. This CDR3 is built from 14 residues. Germline CDR1 and CDR2: SNHLY and FYNNEI. The CDR3 nucleotides read TGTGCCAGCAGGGAAGGACAGGGGGTGTATGGCTACACCTTC. Amino acids: CASREGQGVYGYTF.

The chain couples TRBV11-3 to TRBJ2-1; 11 nucleotides match TRBD2. Germline V CDR1 and CDR2: SGHNT, YENEEA. There are 17 residues in the CDR3. Trimming at V came to 1 base and at J to 3 bases, leaving 5 bases not matched to a gene. The CDR3 protein is CASSLGVAGGNYNEQFF. In DNA, the CDR3 is TGTGCCAGCAGCTTAGGGGTAGCGGGGGGGAACTACAATGAGCAGTTCTTC.

The gene calls are TRBV12-3 or TRBV12-4 and TRBJ1-1, with a tentative D call TRBD1 (6 bases). The CDR3 totals 16 residues. Deletions cut 2 bases from V and 2 bases from J, with 15 bases between. CDR3 DNA: TGTGCCAGCAGTTTAAGGGGGGCAGGGACTAACACTGAAGCTTTCTTT. Translated, it gives CASSLRGAGTNTEAFF.